This T cell receptor (beta chain) was identified during a study of blood T cell repertoires in COVID-19. Study in general: Italy, Spain and the United States were the sources of the convalescent and acute COVID-19 samples.

Under the authors' procedure: Reference gene primers were amplified, and this amplification served to estimate nucleated cell counts. TCRdb keeps only in-frame clones here, not all; method: immunoSEQ multiplex PCR. V, J and clone size derive from that table, while D and trimming were established from the DNA sequence. The sample shows over 120,000 clones, 85% to 90% of them seen only once. Recovered status in Cohort 3 required two negative PCRs, clearance, or symptom resolution. The germline CDR1 and CDR2 sequences are SGHAT and FQNNGV. Deletions cut 2 bases from V and 3 bases from J, with 5 bases between. The CDR3 is 13 amino acids.

This TCR was recovered from a man aged 60 to 69 who had recovered from COVID-19. The sequencing sample was made of PBMCs or T cells enriched from blood (not recorded which). The chain links TRBV11-2 to TRBJ1-5; no clear D gene. The chain's CDR3 is CASSLIHNQPQHF. CDR3 DNA sequence: TGTGCCAGCAGCTTAATCCACAATCAGCCCCAGCATTTT. Supplemented by reference TRBV11-2 and TRBJ1-5, the full variable domain reads EAGVAQSPRYKIIEKRQSVAFWCNPISGHATLYWYQQILGQGPKLLIQFQNNGVVDDSQLPKDRFSAERLKGVDSTLKIQPAKLEDSAVYLCASSLIHNQPQHFGDGTRLSIL.